One TCR beta chain is described in this entry. The data were produced by immunoSEQ multiplex PCR, yet TCRdb's version contains in-frame clones alone and is incomplete. The table lists 400,000 to 500,000 clones, 70% to 90% of them singletons, with 1.4% in the top ten. This entry belongs to a study of blood T cell repertoires in COVID-19. Study overall: Spain, Italy and the United States supplied samples that represented acute and convalescent COVID-19. From T cells, B-cell-depleted T cells, or PBMCs came the material, which was cDNA or gDNA.

Participants were placed into cohorts based on the clinical history they reported. Exposed participants came across a COVID-19 case within 2 weeks before study entry. The source material was PBMCs or T cells enriched from blood (not recorded which). This receptor was identified in a woman aged 18 to 35 who had been exposed to COVID-19.

The CDR3 nucleotides are TGTGCCAGCAGCGACCGGGACAGGGGTAATTCACCCCTCCACTTT. Translation: CASSDRDRGNSPLHF. The chain uses TRBV9 and TRBJ1-6, with TRBD1 matching 10 bases. Germline V gene sequence: CDR1 SGDLS, CDR2 YYNGEE. This CDR3 region has 15 residues. Unmatched junction bases numbered 3, after V lost 3 bases and J lost 6 bases.